Described below is a single TCR beta chain sequence and its context. Using immunoSEQ multiplex PCR, the repertoire was profiled, and TCRdb retains in-frame clones only, with some absent. The sample contains about 190,000 clones, roughly nine tenths of which appear only once. The data were obtained in a study of blood T cell repertoires in COVID-19. The CDR3 loop spans 15 amino acids. The germline V gene has CDR1 SGHRS and CDR2 YFSETQ. Trimming at V came to 4 bases and at J to 6 bases, leaving 9 bases not matched to a gene. The specimen sequenced was peripheral blood. The V and J genes are TRBV5-1 and TRBJ2-2, with 7 bases lining up with TRBD1. This clonotype was obtained from a man between 40 and 49 years old with acute or convalescent COVID-19. The chain's CDR3 is CASSPQGNRAGELFF. The DNA of the CDR3 is TGCGCCAGCAGCCCACAGGGGAATAGAGCCGGGGAGCTGTTTTTT.